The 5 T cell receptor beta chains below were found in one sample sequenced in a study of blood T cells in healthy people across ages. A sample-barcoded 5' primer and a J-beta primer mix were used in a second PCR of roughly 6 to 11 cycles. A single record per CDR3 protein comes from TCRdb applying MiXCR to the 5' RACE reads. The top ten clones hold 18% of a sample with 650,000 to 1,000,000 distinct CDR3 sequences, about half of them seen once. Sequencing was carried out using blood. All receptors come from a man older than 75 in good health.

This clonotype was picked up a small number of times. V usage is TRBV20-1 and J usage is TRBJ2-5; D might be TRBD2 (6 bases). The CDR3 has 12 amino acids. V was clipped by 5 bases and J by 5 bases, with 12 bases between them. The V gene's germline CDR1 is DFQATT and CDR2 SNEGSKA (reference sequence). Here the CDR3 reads CSAQRGSETQYF. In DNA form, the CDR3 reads TGCAGTGCTCAACGGGGGTCGGAGACCCAGTACTTC.

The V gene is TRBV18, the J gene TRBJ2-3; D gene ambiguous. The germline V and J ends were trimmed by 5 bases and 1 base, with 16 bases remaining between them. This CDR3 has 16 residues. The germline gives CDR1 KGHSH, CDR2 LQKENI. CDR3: CASSSPLGRGTDTQYF. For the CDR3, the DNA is TGTGCCAGCTCATCCCCATTAGGAAGGGGCACAGATACGCAGTATTTT.

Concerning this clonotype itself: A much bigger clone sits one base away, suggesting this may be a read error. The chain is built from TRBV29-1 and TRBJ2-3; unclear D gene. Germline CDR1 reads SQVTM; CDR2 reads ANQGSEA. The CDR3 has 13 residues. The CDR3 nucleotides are TGCAGCGTTGAAAGCTTCGGGTCAGATGCGCAGTATTTT. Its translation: CSVESFGSDAQYF.

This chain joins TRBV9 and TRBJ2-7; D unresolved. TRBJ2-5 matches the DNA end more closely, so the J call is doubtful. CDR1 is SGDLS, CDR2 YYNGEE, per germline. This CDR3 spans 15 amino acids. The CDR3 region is CASSVEPLAWETQYF. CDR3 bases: TGTGCCAGCAGCGTAGAACCACTTGCGTGGGAGACCCAGTACTTC.

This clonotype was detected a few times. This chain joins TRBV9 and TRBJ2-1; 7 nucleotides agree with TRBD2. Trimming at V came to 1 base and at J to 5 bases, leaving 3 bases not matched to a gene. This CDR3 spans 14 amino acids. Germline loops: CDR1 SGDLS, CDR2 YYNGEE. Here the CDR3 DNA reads TGTGCCAGCAGCGTACTAGCGGCGGACAATGAGCAGTTCTTC. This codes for CASSVLAADNEQFF. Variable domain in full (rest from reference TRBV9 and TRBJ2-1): DSGVTQTPKHLITATGQRVTLRCSPRSGDLSVYWYQQSLDQGLQFLIQYYNGEERAKGNILERFSAQQFPDLHSELNLSSLELGDSALYFCASSVLAADNEQFFGPGTRLTVL.